These 4 T cell receptor beta chains share one sample of origin, sequenced in a study of blood T cell repertoires in COVID-19. Produced via immunoSEQ multiplex PCR; TCRdb's table is partial and in-frame only. The sample records roughly 81,000 clones, around 90% being singletons. The sample consisted of peripheral blood. These receptors originate from a man aged 35-49 years with acute or convalescent COVID-19.

The V call is TRBV4-1, the J call TRBJ1-1; TRBD1 might be the D (6 bases). This CDR3 has 18 residues. Germline CDR1 MGHRA, CDR2 YSYEKL. V was clipped by 0 bases and J by 2 bases, with 19 bases between them. The CDR3 DNA sequence: TGCGCCAGCAGCCAAGATGGGAGGGGGACGGGAGTTAACACTGAAGCTTTCTTT. Residues: CASSQDGRGTGVNTEAFF.

J is TRBJ1-2 and V is TRBV6-2 or TRBV6-3; possibly TRBD1 for D (5 bases). Trimming pared 4 bases from V and 6 bases from J, leaving 12 bases between. Germline V gene data show CDR1 as MNHEY and CDR2 as SVGEGT. The CDR3 is 13 amino acids. CDR3 coding DNA: TGTGCCAGCAGTTTACAGGCGGGGGATGGCTACACCTTC. Its protein is CASSLQAGDGYTF.

This chain connects TRBV6-1 to TRBJ2-5; a weak D match, TRBD2 (6 bases). Germline values: CDR1 MNHNS, CDR2 SASEGT. The CDR3 consists of 15 residues. Trimming stripped 1 base from V and 0 bases from J, with 9 bases between. This CDR3 is CASSEVRGYQETQYF. The CDR3, as DNA: TGTGCCAGCAGTGAAGTACGGGGGTACCAAGAGACCCAGTACTTC.

V and J are TRBV5-6 and TRBJ1-2; D not certain. This CDR3 is 16 amino acids long. CDR1 is SGHDT and CDR2 is YYEEEE in the germline V gene. Between the trimmed V and J ends, which lost 4 bases and 2 bases, there was a span of 18 bases. The CDR3 nucleotides read TGTGCCAGCAGCCCCGAGGCACTCGGCGGAAACTATGGCTACACCTTC. It encodes CASSPEALGGNYGYTF. Full variable domain (remainder filled in from reference TRBV5-6 and TRBJ1-2): DAGVTQSPTHLIKTRGQQVTLRCSPKSGHDTVSWYQQALGQGPQFIFQYYEEEERQRGNFPDRFSGHQFPNYSSELNVNALLLGDSALYLCASSPEALGGNYGYTFGSGTRLTVV.